Following are 30 T cell receptor beta chains from one sample sequenced in a study of T cells in Graves' hyperthyroidism and ophthalmopathy. The investigators amplified TCR beta CDR3 regions from RNA transcripts. RT-PCR in the first round (using the HTBI primer set) targeted the TCR CDR3. TCRdb used MiXCR to reprocess the multiplex PCR reads, holding one entry per CDR3 protein. The profile shows some 560,000 distinct CDR3 sequences, 13% to 15% of them singletons. What was sequenced was blood. The receptors were sampled from a woman in her thirties or forties with Graves' hyperthyroidism.

Notes on this clonotype: Given a much more abundant clone one base away, this may be a read error. This chain joins TRBV11-2 and TRBJ2-5; no reliable D call. This CDR3 region has 13 residues. Germline values: CDR1 SGHAT, CDR2 FQNNGV. The CDR3 here is CASSQSDGVTRYF. The CDR3 DNA sequence: TGTGCCAGCAGCCAGAGCGACGGAGTGACCCGGTACTTC.

This clonotype was observed many times. The rearrangement links TRBV20-1 to TRBJ2-7, with a tentative D call TRBD2 (5 bases). From germline, CDR1 is DFQATT and CDR2 SNEGSKA (reference sequence). Trimming cost V 3 bases and J 3 bases, with 6 bases left between them. CDR3 length: 11 residues. CDR3 protein: CSARTNYEQYF. The CDR3 DNA sequence: TGCAGTGCTAGGACTAACTACGAGCAGTACTTC.

This clonotype was counted many times. The gene calls are TRBV4-1 and TRBJ2-5, with a weak D call TRBD1 (6 bases). This CDR3 has 14 residues. Germline CDR1 MGHRA, CDR2 YSYEKL. V lost 2 bases, J lost 5 bases, and 12 bases lay in between. In DNA form, the CDR3 reads TGCGCCAGCAGCCAACCTACAGGGAGCGAGACCCAGTACTTC. Its protein is CASSQPTGSETQYF.

This clonotype was found many times. The V gene is TRBV28, the J gene TRBJ1-4, with TRBD1 matching 7 bases. The CDR3 loop spans 16 amino acids. Germline V gene sequence: CDR1 MDHEN, CDR2 SYDVKM. After removal of 8 bases from V and 7 bases from J, the junction contained 16 bases not matched to a gene. The CDR3 sequence: CASVRRTGAFGEKLFF. For the CDR3, the DNA is TGTGCCAGCGTTCGAAGAACAGGGGCGTTCGGTGAAAAACTGTTTTTT.

Comments on this clonotype: A read error may be the cause here, since a much bigger clone is one base away. This chain connects TRBV30 to TRBJ2-1; 7 bases are shared with TRBD1. CDR3 length: 15 residues. Per germline, CDR1 GTSNPN and CDR2 SVGIG (reference sequence). J was trimmed by 5 bases and V by 4 bases; bases with no gene match: 11. The CDR3 loop is CAWNPLGGMHNEQFF. CDR3 in DNA: TGTGCCTGGAACCCGTTAGGGGGCATGCACAATGAGCAGTTCTTC.

This clonotype occurred many times. The V call is TRBV28, the J call TRBJ1-1; 7 nucleotides line up with TRBD1. V dropped 8 bases and J dropped 1; count of bases not matched to a gene: 10. The CDR3 has 15 amino acids. Per the germline V gene, CDR1 is MDHEN and CDR2 is SYDVKM. CDR3 amino acids: CASDNSWTGNTEAFF. CDR3 nucleotide sequence: TGTGCCAGCGACAATTCCTGGACAGGGAACACTGAAGCTTTCTTT.

This clonotype has ten or more counts. The chain couples TRBV12-3 or TRBV12-4 to TRBJ2-2, with D tentatively TRBD1 or TRBD2 (6 bases each). Trimming left V 6 bases short and J 1 base short, with 21 bases between. This CDR3 comprises 18 residues. This CDR3 is CASSLNLGASENTGELFF. In DNA form, the CDR3 reads TGTGCCAGCAGCCTAAACTTGGGGGCTAGCGAGAACACCGGGGAGCTGTTTTTT.

The rearrangement links TRBV5-1 to TRBJ1-1, with a weak D call TRBD1 (5 bases). CDR3 length equals 15 residues. V shed 3 bases and J shed 0 bases, with 12 bases lying between them. Germline loops: CDR1 SGHRS, CDR2 YFSETQ. CDR3 sequence reads: CASSSGDVLNTEAFF. CDR3 nucleotides: TGCGCCAGCAGCTCGGGGGACGTGCTGAACACTGAAGCTTTCTTT. The full variable domain, in which reference TRBV5-1 and TRBJ1-1 provide the parts outside the CDR3, is KAGVTQTPRYLIKTRGQQVTLSCSPISGHRSVSWYQQTPGQGLQFLFEYFSETQRNKGNFPGRFSGRQFSNSRSEMNVSTLELGDSALYLCASSSGDVLNTEAFFGQGTRLTVV.

The J gene is TRBJ2-7, the V gene TRBV27; 14 nucleotides match TRBD2. The V segment lost 4 bases and the J segment 7 bases; nucleotides outside the gene matches: 12. CDR3 size: 17 residues. Germline CDR1 is MNHEY and CDR2 is SMNVEV (reference sequence). Here the CDR3 DNA reads TGTGCCAGCAGTTCACCCCCGGGACTAGCGGGAGCAGTGGAGCAGTACTTC. Protein: CASSSPPGLAGAVEQYF.

This clonotype came up many times. CDR3: CASSLMDSETEAFF. CDR3 sequence (DNA): TGTGCCAGCAGCTTAATGGACAGTGAAACTGAAGCTTTCTTT. The chain carries TRBV11-2 and TRBJ1-1; perhaps TRBD1 as D (6 bases). Trimming stripped 2 bases from V and 5 bases from J, with 12 bases between. The CDR3 spans 14 residues. Germline lookup yields CDR1 SGHAT and CDR2 FQNNGV.

This clonotype was picked up many times. This sequence joins TRBV27 and TRBJ2-3; 11 bases are a match to TRBD2. The CDR3 sequence is 16 residues long. The germline V gene encodes CDR1 MNHEY and CDR2 SMNVEV (reference sequence). Trimming at V came to 6 bases and at J to 7 bases, leaving 12 bases not matched to a gene. The CDR3 nucleotides are TGTGCCAGCAGCGGTATACTAGCGGGAGTTCGTCATACGCAGTATTTT. Its translation: CASSGILAGVRHTQYF.

J is TRBJ2-1 and V is TRBV28; D possibly corresponds to TRBD1 (5 bases). This CDR3 contains 15 residues. The germline CDR1 and CDR2 sequences are MDHEN and SYDVKM. Between the trimmed V and J ends, which lost 1 base and 5 bases, there was a span of 12 bases. For the CDR3, the DNA is TGTGCCAGCAGTTTATACCGACAGTCTCACAATGAGCAGTTCTTC. Translation: CASSLYRQSHNEQFF.

This clonotype was recorded a few times. This rearrangement joins TRBV19 to TRBJ1-5, with unresolved D. Germline values: CDR1 LNHDA, CDR2 SQIVND (reference sequence). This CDR3 has 16 amino acids. The V end lost 3 bases, the J end lost 4 bases, and 16 bases lay between the germline ends. For the CDR3, the DNA is TGTGCCAGTAGTATTAAGTCTGGCGGTCAGAATCAGCCCCAGCATTTT. It translates to CASSIKSGGQNQPQHF.

This clonotype occurred many times. The gene calls are TRBV30 and TRBJ1-1, with 7 bases aligning to TRBD1. This CDR3 comprises 13 residues. The junction had 2 bases not matched to a gene; V was cut back by 0 bases and J by 4 bases. Per the germline V gene, CDR1 is GTSNPN and CDR2 is SVGIG (reference sequence). Here the CDR3 DNA reads TGTGCCTGGAGTGTCAGGGGGACCACTGAAGCTTTCTTT. It yields the protein CAWSVRGTTEAFF.

This clonotype appeared many times. The chain recombines TRBV19 with TRBJ1-1; 11 nucleotides align to TRBD1. V trimming: 5 bases; J trimming: 2 bases; junction bases outside the gene matches: 7. There are 16 residues in the CDR3. In germline, CDR1 is LNHDA, CDR2 SQIVND (reference sequence). For the CDR3, the DNA is TGTGCCAGTAGTGCCTGGACAGGGGGCCGAAACACTGAAGCTTTCTTT. Encoded protein: CASSAWTGGRNTEAFF.

This clonotype was picked up a small number of times. Here the CDR3 reads CASSHEGRTEAFF. CDR3 DNA sequence: TGCGCCAGCAGCCACGAGGGGCGAACTGAAGCTTTCTTT. The gene calls are TRBV4-1 and TRBJ1-1, with a tentative D call TRBD1 (5 bases). The CDR3 covers 13 residues. V shed 3 bases and J shed 5 bases, with 10 bases lying between them. CDR1 is MGHRA, CDR2 YSYEKL, per germline.

This clonotype has a count of ten or more. This sequence joins TRBV6-1 and TRBJ2-5; TRBD1 might be the D (6 bases). In germline, CDR1 is MNHNS, CDR2 SASEGT. The CDR3 covers 14 residues. With 5 bases removed from V and 0 bases from J, the gap between germline ends came to 10 bases. The CDR3 DNA reads TGTGCCAGCAGTCACGGACAGTACCAAGAGACCCAGTACTTC. It specifies CASSHGQYQETQYF.

The table lists this clonotype with many counts. The genes are TRBV20-1 and TRBJ2-3; 8 bases are shared with TRBD2. The CDR3 has 15 amino acids. The J segment lost 2 bases and the V segment lost 3 bases, leaving 7 bases of the junction unmatched. CDR1 DFQATT and CDR2 SNEGSKA come from the germline V gene (reference sequence). The CDR3 sequence is CSASRTSGLTDTQYF. The CDR3 nucleotides are TGCAGTGCTAGTCGAACTAGCGGTCTCACAGATACGCAGTATTTT.

This clonotype was recorded many times. This chain links TRBV3-1 with TRBJ1-4, with 8 bases lining up with TRBD1. Trimming removed 2 bases from V and 7 bases from J; junction bases left unmatched: 6. The CDR3 contains 15 residues. Germline V gene sequence: CDR1 LGHDT, CDR2 YNNKEL (reference sequence). This chain's CDR3 is CASSQLTGGGEKLFF. In DNA form, the CDR3 reads TGTGCCAGCAGCCAACTTACAGGGGGGGGTGAAAAACTGTTTTTT.

The sample holds many counts of this clonotype. The gene calls are TRBV2 and TRBJ2-5; D ambiguous. This CDR3 is built from 15 residues. V was trimmed by 1 base and J by 0 bases, leaving 9 bases between them. Germline loops: CDR1 SNHLY, CDR2 FYNNEI. The CDR3 sequence: CASSEDDRNQETQYF. The DNA of the CDR3 is TGTGCCAGCAGTGAAGATGATAGGAACCAAGAGACCCAGTACTTC.

There are many counts of this clonotype. The chain employs TRBV24-1 and TRBJ2-5; TRBD2 matches 8 bases. This CDR3 contains 15 residues. The V gene end was trimmed by 4 bases and the J gene end by 5 bases; junction bases not matched to a gene: 8. CDR1 and CDR2 from the germline V gene are KGHDR and SFDVKD. CDR3 amino acids: CATSDPSGRGETQYF. CDR3 in DNA: TGTGCCACCAGTGACCCAAGCGGGAGAGGGGAGACCCAGTACTTC.

This clonotype was recorded many times. The V call is TRBV30, the J call TRBJ2-2; TRBD2 aligns across 10 bases. CDR1 and CDR2 (germline): GTSNPN, SVGIG (reference sequence). The CDR3 totals 14 residues. With V trimmed by 4 bases and J by 5 bases, 4 bases remained unmatched. The chain's CDR3 is CAWKWTSGTGELFF. The CDR3 coding sequence is TGTGCCTGGAAGTGGACTAGCGGAACCGGGGAGCTGTTTTTT.

This clonotype was observed at least ten times. The chain carries TRBV3-1 and TRBJ1-2, with D perhaps TRBD1 (6 bases). Trimming pared 0 bases from V and 7 bases from J, leaving 12 bases between. The CDR3 is 14 residues long. Germline CDR1 and CDR2: LGHDT and YNNKEL (reference sequence). CDR3 sequence: CASSQDRGRGGYTF. DNA for the CDR3: TGTGCCAGCAGCCAAGATCGGGGGCGCGGTGGCTACACCTTC.

This clonotype was seen many times. The V call is TRBV5-1, the J call TRBJ2-7; 8 bases are a match to TRBD2. The trim removed 1 base at V and 5 bases at J, leaving 8 bases unmatched. There are 15 residues in the CDR3. Per the germline V gene, CDR1 is SGHRS and CDR2 is YFSETQ. The CDR3 loop is CASSLLSGSFDEQYF. The DNA for the CDR3 is TGCGCCAGCAGCTTGCTGAGCGGGAGTTTCGACGAGCAGTACTTC.

This clonotype was recorded a few times. The chain recombines TRBV9 with TRBJ2-3; D tentatively reads TRBD1 or TRBD2 (5 bases each). The V gene lost 0 bases and the J gene lost 2 bases, with 13 bases spanning the gap. CDR1 is SGDLS and CDR2 is YYNGEE in the germline V gene. The length of the CDR3 is 16 residues. This chain's CDR3 is CASSVEEGSVTDTQYF. CDR3 DNA: TGTGCCAGCAGCGTAGAAGAGGGGTCCGTCACAGATACGCAGTATTTT.

V and J are TRBV12-3 or TRBV12-4 and TRBJ1-3; D is possibly TRBD1 (6 bases). This CDR3 spans 15 amino acids. The V and J ends lost 5 bases and 0 bases respectively, with 11 bases between them. The CDR3 here is CASSPGQYSGNTIYF. The CDR3 region has the DNA TGTGCCAGCAGTCCAGGACAGTACTCTGGAAACACCATATATTTT.

This clonotype occurred many times. The rearrangement uses TRBV28 and TRBJ1-2, with TRBD1 as a possible D gene (5 bases). The germline CDR1 and CDR2 sequences are MDHEN and SYDVKM. The CDR3 spans 15 residues. V was pared by 7 bases and J by 5 bases, with 20 bases between. The CDR3 bases are TGTGCCAGCAAGGAGGGCAGGGTCGGGCTGTATGGCTACACCTTC. This codes for CASKEGRVGLYGYTF.

This clonotype appeared many times. V is TRBV7-2 and J is TRBJ2-1; 8 positions agree with TRBD2. The CDR3 sequence is 16 residues long. Germline trimming cut 4 bases from V and 4 bases from J; bases unmatched to any gene: 9. Germline V gene sequence: CDR1 SGHTA, CDR2 FQGNSA. The CDR3 sequence is CASSSRGASGYNEQFF. The CDR3 nucleotides are TGTGCCAGCAGCTCCCGGGGGGCTAGCGGGTACAATGAGCAGTTCTTC.

This clonotype was found a few times. The gene calls are TRBV20-1 and TRBJ2-7; 7 nucleotides agree with TRBD2. Trimming at V came to 0 bases and at J to 1 base, leaving 6 bases not matched to a gene. CDR3 length equals 15 residues. Germline CDR1 is DFQATT and CDR2 is SNEGSKA (reference sequence). The CDR3 DNA sequence: TGCAGTGCTAGAGATTTAAGGCGGGAGTCCTACGAGCAGTACTTC. This sequence encodes CSARDLRRESYEQYF.

In this sample, this clonotype turned up many times. The chain joins TRBV5-1 to TRBJ2-7; 10 bases fit TRBD2. The germline V gene encodes CDR1 SGHRS and CDR2 YFSETQ. V trimming: 2 bases; J trimming: 3 bases; junction bases outside the gene matches: 14. This CDR3 is 18 amino acids long. The CDR3 protein is CASSLRLSTSGTIYEQYF. The CDR3 DNA is TGCGCCAGCAGCTTAAGGTTGTCTACTAGCGGGACGATCTACGAGCAGTACTTC.